This is a list of T cell receptor beta chains from one sample in a study of blood T cells in healthy people across ages. Using its own MiXCR run on the 5' RACE reads, TCRdb lists one record per CDR3 protein. The sample carries around 1,100,000 distinct CDR3 sequences, 35% to 40% recorded once. The sample consisted of blood. The receptors originated from a man between 18 and 29 years old in good health. Both conserved end residues are part of each CDR3. Each record gives: J gene, D gene, V gene, clone size, CDR3 protein, CDR3 DNA. The D gene is left open where the match is weak. Size tells how often a clone was seen (once, few, many) or the class of an expanded clone, and some rows leave it out.

>TRBJ2-7|TRBD2|TRBV20-1|.
CSASDGDYRGYNEQYF
TGCAGTGCTAGTGATGGGGACTACCGGGGATACAATGAGCAGTACTTC
>TRBJ2-5|.|TRBV5-6|few
CASSSHDRGLKTQYF
TGTGCCAGCAGCTCCCATGACCGGGGACTCAAGACCCAGTACTTC
>TRBJ1-2|.|TRBV25-1|.
CASSVNGGYTF
TGTGCCAGCAGTGTGAATGGCGGCTACACCTTC
>TRBJ2-1|TRBD2|TRBV12-3/TRBV12-4|few
CASSLGLAGGFSSYNEQFF
TGTGCCAGCAGTTTAGGACTAGCGGGGGGATTCAGCTCCTACAATGAGCAGTTCTTC
>TRBJ2-2|.|TRBV19|.
CASRVSLTYGPGELFF
TGTGCCAGTAGAGTAAGCCTCACGTATGGGCCCGGGGAGCTGTTTTTT
>TRBJ2-1|.|TRBV7-9|few
CASSPPVKLYNEQFF
TGTGCCAGCAGTCCGCCGGTTAAACTGTACAATGAGCAGTTCTTC
>TRBJ2-7|.|TRBV28|few
CASSYNGGYEQYF
TGTGCCAGCAGTTATAACGGCGGCTACGAGCAGTACTTC
>TRBJ1-5|.|TRBV2|.
CASSHRFNQPQHF
TGTGCCAGCAGCCACAGATTCAATCAGCCCCAGCATTTT
>TRBJ1-6|.|TRBV20-1|.
CSAPVGGRLGSPLHF
TGCAGTGCCCCGGTGGGAGGACGGCTGGGTTCACCCCTCCACTTT
>TRBJ2-3|.|TRBV6-6|few
CASSYWDSTDTQYF
TGTGCCAGCAGTTACTGGGACAGCACAGATACGCAGTATTTT
>TRBJ2-1|.|TRBV14|few
CASSQNAVEDEQFF
TGTGCCAGCAGCCAAAACGCGGTCGAGGATGAGCAGTTCTTC
>TRBJ1-2|TRBD1|TRBV27|few
CASSSGTERNYGYTF
TGTGCCAGCAGTTCTGGGACAGAAAGGAACTATGGCTACACCTTC
>TRBJ2-7|.|TRBV2|few
CASSERGAYEQYF
TGTGCCAGCAGTGAACGGGGCGCCTACGAGCAGTACTTC
>TRBJ2-4|.|TRBV27|.
CASSRQGNGKNIQYF
TGTGCCAGCAGTCGGCAGGGGAATGGCAAAAACATTCAGTACTTC
>TRBJ2-1|.|TRBV7-9|.
CASYDVALLPGQFF
TGTGCCAGCTACGACGTAGCCCTACTTCCAGGGCAGTTCTTC
>TRBJ2-6|.|TRBV20-1|few
CSALSDGKISGANVLTF
TGCAGTGCTCTCTCGGACGGGAAAATCTCCGGGGCCAACGTCCTGACTTTC
>TRBJ2-5|.|TRBV27|.
CASSLVGPGNEQYF
TGTGCCAGCAGTTTAGTCGGGCCCGGCAATGAGCAGTACTTC
>TRBJ1-1|TRBD1|TRBV20-1|.
CSARVRDRVNTEAFF
TGCAGTGCTAGAGTACGGGACAGAGTCAACACTGAAGCTTTCTTT
>TRBJ1-2|.|TRBV6-5|.
CASSYSAGVTGPSDGYTF
TGTGCCAGCAGTTACTCGGCAGGGGTCACCGGGCCGTCAGACGGCTACACCTTC
>TRBJ1-2|.|TRBV4-3|few
CASSQAGRGYGYTF
TGCGCCAGCAGCCAAGCCGGCAGGGGATACGGCTACACCTTC
>TRBJ2-4|.|TRBV4-1|few
CASSQPTSAKNIQYF
TGCGCCAGCAGCCAACCCACCTCCGCCAAAAACATTCAGTACTTC
>TRBJ2-1|TRBD2|TRBV7-3|few
CASSLRGGAVGEQFF
TGTGCCAGCAGCCTTCGCGGGGGGGCCGTCGGTGAGCAGTTCTTC
>TRBJ1-1|.|TRBV3-1|.
CASSSGTTNTEAFF
TGTGCCAGCAGCTCCGGGACAACCAACACTGAAGCTTTCTTT
>TRBJ2-3|TRBD1|TRBV4-3|few
CASSQEQGATTDTQYF
TGCGCCAGCAGCCAAGAACAGGGGGCGACCACAGATACGCAGTATTTT
>TRBJ2-1|.|TRBV6-1|few
CASRARDRGIDEQFF
TGTGCCAGCAGGGCTCGGGATAGGGGTATTGATGAGCAGTTCTTC
>TRBJ2-7|.|TRBV28|once
CTSSLQGGHEQYF
TGTACCAGCAGTTTACAGGGTGGACACGAGCAGTACTTC
>TRBJ2-7|TRBD1|TRBV20-1|few
CSARARDRAYEQYF
TGCAGTGCTAGAGCCCGGGACAGAGCCTACGAGCAGTACTTC
>TRBJ1-1|.|TRBV7-8|.
CASSLAGTKNTEAFF
TGTGCCAGCAGCTTAGCGGGGACAAAGAACACTGAAGCTTTCTTT
>TRBJ2-3|.|TRBV7-2|.
CANSLESRSTDTQYF
TGTGCCAACAGCTTAGAGTCTAGGTCCACAGATACGCAGTATTTT
>TRBJ2-5|.|TRBV5-1|few
CASSRTREETRYF
TGCGCCAGCAGCCGAACTAGGGAAGAGACCCGGTACTTC
>TRBJ2-1|.|TRBV7-8|.
CASSPQTLYDEQFF
TGTGCCAGCAGCCCGCAGACACTCTACGATGAGCAGTTCTTC
>TRBJ2-4|.|TRBV2|.
CASSGTVRDTQYF
TGTGCCAGCAGTGGGACAGTTCGGGACACTCAGTACTTC
>TRBJ1-1|TRBD1|TRBV27|few
CASSPLGQGEWNTEAFF
TGTGCCAGCAGTCCGCTCGGACAGGGTGAGTGGAACACTGAAGCTTTCTTT
>TRBJ1-1|.|TRBV3-1|.
CASSQEGLVLNTEAFF
TGTGCCAGCAGCCAAGAGGGATTAGTCTTGAACACTGAAGCTTTCTTT
>TRBJ2-7|TRBD1|TRBV5-1|.
CASSLTGGRRYNEQYF
TGCGCCAGCAGCTTAACAGGGGGACGAAGGTACAATGAGCAGTACTTC
>TRBJ1-2|.|TRBV5-6|.
CASSLGALTNYGYTF
TGTGCCAGCAGCTTGGGGGCGCTTACTAACTATGGCTACACCTTC
>TRBJ1-2|.|TRBV11-2|.
CVSSLAGARGYGYTF
TGTGTCAGCAGCTTAGCAGGGGCGCGGGGCTATGGCTACACCTTC
>TRBJ2-6|.|TRBV29-1|few
CSVVLRVSGANVLTF
TGCAGCGTTGTATTGAGAGTCTCTGGGGCCAACGTCCTGACTTTC
>TRBJ2-3|TRBD2|TRBV7-6|few
CASSFGLAGFAQYF
TGTGCCAGCAGCTTCGGACTAGCGGGGTTTGCGCAGTATTTT
>TRBJ1-2|.|TRBV10-3|few
CAISEFPAGTYGYTF
TGTGCCATCAGTGAGTTCCCGGCAGGCACCTATGGCTACACCTTC
>TRBJ2-1|.|TRBV4-2|once
CASSQDLTRVDKQFF
TGTGCCAGCAGCCAAGATTTAACCCGAGTGGATAAGCAGTTCTTC